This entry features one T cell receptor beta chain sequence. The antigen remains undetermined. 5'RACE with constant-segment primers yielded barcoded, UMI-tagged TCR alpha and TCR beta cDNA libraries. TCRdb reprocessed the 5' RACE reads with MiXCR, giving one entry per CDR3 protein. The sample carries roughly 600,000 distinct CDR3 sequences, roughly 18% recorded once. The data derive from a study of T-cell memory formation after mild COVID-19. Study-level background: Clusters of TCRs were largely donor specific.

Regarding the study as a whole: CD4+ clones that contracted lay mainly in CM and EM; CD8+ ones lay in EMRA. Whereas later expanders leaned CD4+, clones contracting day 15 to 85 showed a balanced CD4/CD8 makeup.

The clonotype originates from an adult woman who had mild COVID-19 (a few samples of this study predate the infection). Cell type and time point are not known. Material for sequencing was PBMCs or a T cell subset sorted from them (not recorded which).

DNA for the CDR3: TGTGCCAGCAGCTTAGCCCCTAGGCTAGCGGGAGGGCCCACAAGCTCCTACAATGAGCAGTTCTTC. The encoded protein is CASSLAPRLAGGPTSSYNEQFF. This sequence joins TRBV11-3 and TRBJ2-1; 12 nucleotides match TRBD2. The J segment lost 0 bases and the V segment lost 1 base, leaving 16 bases of the junction unmatched. The CDR3 length is 22 residues. Germline lookup yields CDR1 SGHNT and CDR2 YENEEA.